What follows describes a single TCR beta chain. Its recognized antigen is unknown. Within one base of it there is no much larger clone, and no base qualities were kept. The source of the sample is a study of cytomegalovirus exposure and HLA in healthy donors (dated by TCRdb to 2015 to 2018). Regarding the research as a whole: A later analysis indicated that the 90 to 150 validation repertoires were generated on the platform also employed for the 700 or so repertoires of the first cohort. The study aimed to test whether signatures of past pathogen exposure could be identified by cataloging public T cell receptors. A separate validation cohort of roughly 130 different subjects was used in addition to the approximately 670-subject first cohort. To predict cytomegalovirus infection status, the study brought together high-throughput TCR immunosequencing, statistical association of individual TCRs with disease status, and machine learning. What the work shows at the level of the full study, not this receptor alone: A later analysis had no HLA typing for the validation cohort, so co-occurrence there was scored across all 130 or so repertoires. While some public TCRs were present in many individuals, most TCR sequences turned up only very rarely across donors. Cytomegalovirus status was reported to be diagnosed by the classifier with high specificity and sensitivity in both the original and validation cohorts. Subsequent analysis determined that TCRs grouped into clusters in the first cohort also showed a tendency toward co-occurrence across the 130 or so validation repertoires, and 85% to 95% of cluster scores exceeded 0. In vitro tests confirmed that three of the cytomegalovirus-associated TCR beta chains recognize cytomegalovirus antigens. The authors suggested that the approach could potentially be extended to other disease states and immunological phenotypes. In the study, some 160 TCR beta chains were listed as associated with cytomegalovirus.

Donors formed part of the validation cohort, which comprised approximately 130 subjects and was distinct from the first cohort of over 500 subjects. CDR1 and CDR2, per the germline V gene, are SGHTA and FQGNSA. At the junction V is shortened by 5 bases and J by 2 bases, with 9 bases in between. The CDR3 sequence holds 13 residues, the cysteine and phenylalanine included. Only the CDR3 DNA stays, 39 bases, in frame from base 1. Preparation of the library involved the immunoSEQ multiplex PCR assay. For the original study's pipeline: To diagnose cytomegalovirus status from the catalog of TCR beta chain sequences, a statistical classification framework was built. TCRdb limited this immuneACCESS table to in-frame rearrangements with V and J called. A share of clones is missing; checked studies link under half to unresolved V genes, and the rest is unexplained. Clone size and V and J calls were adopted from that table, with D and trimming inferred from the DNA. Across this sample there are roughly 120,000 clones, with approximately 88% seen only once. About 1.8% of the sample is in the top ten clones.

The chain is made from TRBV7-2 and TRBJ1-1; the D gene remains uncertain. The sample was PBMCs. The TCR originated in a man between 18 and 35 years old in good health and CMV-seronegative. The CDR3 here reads CASSTRRNTEAFF. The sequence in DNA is TGTGCCAGCAGCACAAGGAGAAACACTGAAGCTTTCTTT.